This TCR beta chain derives from a study of shared clonotypes between healthy human individuals. J gave up 8 bases and V 0 bases, and 6 bases lay outside the gene matches. The length of the CDR3 is 16 residues. Germline V gene lookup returns CDR1 SGDLS and CDR2 YYNGEE. Deep was the level used in running the assay. In the original analysis: Filtering differed, since immunoSEQ gave only junction sequences and no quality scores. The protocol was immunoSEQ multiplex PCR, while the TCRdb copy is restricted to in-frame clones and leaves out a portion. The DNA gave D and trimming, while V, J and clone size come from that table. There are fewer than 600,000 clones in the sample; more than 65% occur only once, and approximately 13% lies in the top ten. Each of the donors was a healthy adult who was HIV-negative and had not had a recent acute infection or vaccination. Caucasian adults living in Nashville, Tennessee, provided all samples.

The gene calls are TRBV9 and TRBJ2-1; TRBD2 agrees at 12 bases. The sequence came from a woman in her forties in good health. Some clones in this sample may be carry-over from other donors' samples. The sample consisted of PBMCs. CDR3 nucleotide sequence: TGTGCCAGCAGCGTAGGGGCTAGCGGGAGGGGGGATGAGCAGTTCTTC. This gives the protein CASSVGASGRGDEQFF.